Following are 6 T cell receptor beta chains from one sample sequenced in a study of CD8+ T cells in alopecia areata. Following extraction, RNA underwent reverse transcription to cDNA, which served as the sequencing template. Assay: immunoSEQ multiplex PCR; the TCRdb copy retains only in-frame clones and omits some. The sample carries several thousand clones, approximately 90% recorded once. The treatment is: oral pan-JAK inhibitor, 5-10 mg twice daily. Collection of lesional scalp punch biopsies and peripheral blood was performed in alopecia areata patients. Sequenced here: skin, sampled at week 4, from a patient treated with tofacitinib. The receptor set was obtained from a human donor with alopecia areata.

This rearrangement joins TRBV23-1 to TRBJ2-1, with TRBD1 matching over 7 bases. TRBV23-1 is marked as an open reading frame, function uncertain. The CDR3 consists of 16 residues. J lost 5 bases, V lost 4 bases, and 11 bases had no gene match. The CDR3 here is CASSLRGPPGNNEQFF. As DNA, the CDR3 is TGCGCCAGCAGTCTAAGGGGGCCGCCGGGAAACAATGAGCAGTTCTTC.

CDR3 in DNA: TGTGCCAGCAGCCCGGACAGGGTCGTTGGGGCTTTCTTT. Amino acid sequence: CASSPDRVVGAFF. The chain links TRBV14 to TRBJ1-1, with 8 bases lining up with TRBD1. Per the germline V gene, CDR1 is SGHDN and CDR2 is FVKESK. V dropped 4 bases and J dropped 11; count of bases not matched to a gene: 9. The CDR3 consists of 13 residues.

The chain uses TRBV7-8 and TRBJ2-7; D perhaps matches TRBD2 (5 bases). CDR1 SGHVS and CDR2 FQNEAQ come from the germline V gene. The CDR3 loop spans 12 amino acids. The ends were cut back, 8 bases at V and 0 bases at J, with 8 bases in the middle. The CDR3: CASRGYSYEQYF. CDR3 DNA: TGTGCCAGCCGCGGGTACTCCTACGAGCAGTACTTC.

V is TRBV30 and J is TRBJ2-3, with no clear D. Looked up from germline, CDR1 is GTSNPN and CDR2 is SVGIG (reference sequence). There are 16 residues in the CDR3. The V end was cut by 0 bases, the J end by 0 bases, with 13 bases between. The CDR3 DNA reads TGTGCCTGGAGTGTTGACTGGTCCGGGAGCACAGATACGCAGTATTTT. Protein: CAWSVDWSGSTDTQYF.

The chain links TRBV5-1 to TRBJ1-1; 7 bases line up with TRBD1. The CDR3 has 14 amino acids. Per germline, CDR1 SGHRS and CDR2 YFSETQ. The V and J ends lost 5 bases and 1 base, in that order; junction bases with no gene match: 5. The CDR3 spells CASSPGQENTEAFF. DNA of the CDR3: TGCGCCAGCAGTCCCGGACAGGAGAACACTGAAGCTTTCTTT.

The rearrangement uses TRBV30 and TRBJ1-6, with unresolved D. This CDR3 region has 11 residues. Trimming left V 5 bases short and J 7 bases short, with 6 bases between. Germline lookup yields CDR1 GTSNPN and CDR2 SVGIG (reference sequence). CDR3 residues: CAWGSNSPLHF. In nucleotides, the CDR3 is TGTGCCTGGGGTTCCAATTCACCCCTCCACTTT.